This entry concerns a single TCR beta chain. Sequenced by immunoSEQ multiplex PCR; TCRdb stores in-frame clones only, minus some. Of about 53,000 clones listed, more than 90% are singletons. These data come from a study of T cell changes during pregnancy in multiple sclerosis. CDR3 size: 14 residues. The germline V gene encodes CDR1 MNHNY and CDR2 SVGAGI (reference sequence). V dropped 4 bases and J dropped 1 base, with 7 bases sitting between them. The sequence was obtained from a female donor with multiple sclerosis, enrolled in a pregnancy study. This chain uses TRBV6-6 with TRBJ1-4; D is uncertain. Sequenced material: CD8+ T cells from peripheral blood mononuclear cells, taken before pregnancy. DNA of the CDR3: TGTGCCAGCAGTTCAGGCTTAACTAATGAAAAACTGTTTTTT. This sequence encodes CASSSGLTNEKLFF.